Shown below are 19 T cell receptor beta chains from a single sample sequenced in a study of technical replicates of blood from a handful of donors. Produced via immunoSEQ multiplex PCR; TCRdb's table is partial and in-frame only. Of about 67,000 clones in the sample, about 98% were seen once. The sample was T cells isolated from PBMCs. These receptors were taken from a human donor in good health.

The chain joins TRBV6-5 to TRBJ2-2; 11 bases match TRBD1. Germline CDR1 is MNHEY and CDR2 is SVGAGI. There are 15 residues in the CDR3. The ends lost 6 bases at V and 7 bases at J; junction bases unmatched: 7. CDR3 protein: CASRADRGQVGELFF. In DNA, the CDR3 is TGTGCCAGCAGAGCGGACAGGGGGCAAGTCGGGGAGCTGTTTTTT.

CDR3 residues: CAWSKASGGAYNEQFF. The CDR3 region has the DNA TGTGCCTGGAGTAAGGCTAGCGGGGGGGCCTACAATGAGCAGTTCTTC. This chain uses TRBV30 with TRBJ2-1, with 12 bases identical to TRBD2. The germline gives CDR1 GTSNPN, CDR2 SVGIG (reference sequence). CDR3 length: 16 amino acids. The ends lost 2 bases at V and 2 bases at J; junction bases unmatched: 4.

CDR3 sequence (DNA): TGTGCCAGCAGAACCCTGAGGAGTAGGAACACTGAAGCTTTCTTT. Translated: CASRTLRSRNTEAFF. The V gene is TRBV5-4, the J gene TRBJ1-1; D uncertain. V was trimmed by 5 bases and J by 1 base, leaving 15 bases between them. CDR3 length equals 15 residues. Germline-derived CDR1 and CDR2 are SGHNT and YYREEE (reference sequence). The whole variable domain, filled in from reference TRBV5-4 and TRBJ1-1, reads ETGVTQSPTHLIKTRGQQVTLRCSSQSGHNTVSWYQQALGQGPQFIFQYYREEENGRGNFPPRFSGLQFPNYSSELNVNALELDDSALYLCASRTLRSRNTEAFFGQGTRLTVV.

The chain employs TRBV20-1 and TRBJ1-1, with D perhaps matching TRBD1 (5 bases). Germline V lookup: CDR1 DFQATT, CDR2 SNEGSKA (reference sequence). The CDR3 is made up of 10 amino acids. V lost 3 bases, J lost 8 bases, and 7 bases lay in between. CDR3 DNA sequence: TGCAGTGCTAGCCACAGGGAAGCTTTCTTT. Protein sequence: CSASHREAFF.

The chain has TRBV7-7 and TRBJ2-2; 8 nucleotides align to TRBD2. Germline-derived CDR1 and CDR2 are SSHAT and FNYEAQ (reference sequence). The CDR3 totals 17 residues. V gave up 5 bases and J gave up 2 bases; unmatched junction bases: 10. As DNA, the CDR3 is TGTGCCAGCAGCCGAACCCCCACTAGCGGTAACACCGGGGAGCTGTTTTTT. It specifies CASSRTPTSGNTGELFF.

The chain has TRBV10-3 and TRBJ2-1, with TRBD1 matching over 9 bases. The CDR3 runs to 17 residues. Germline CDR1 reads ENHRY; CDR2 reads SYGVKD. V dropped 6 bases and J dropped 7; count of bases not matched to a gene: 16. The CDR3 loop reads CAIRLGVTGGTGNEQFF. DNA of the CDR3: TGTGCCATCAGACTTGGGGTTACAGGGGGCACGGGGAATGAGCAGTTCTTC.

V gene TRBV23-1 combines with J gene TRBJ2-3, with a tentative D call TRBD2 (6 bases). TRBV23-1 is placed among ORFs of uncertain function. Trimming removed 10 bases at V and 2 bases at J, with 16 bases between. This CDR3 comprises 14 residues. The CDR3 sequence is CAIQGGPYTDTQYF. Here the CDR3 DNA reads TGCGCCATCCAAGGAGGGCCGTACACAGATACGCAGTATTTT.

This clone has only one observation. This rearrangement joins TRBV28 to TRBJ1-2, with D possibly TRBD1 on 5 matching bases. Trimming pared 4 bases from V and 4 bases from J, leaving 10 bases between. This CDR3 has 13 amino acids. CDR1 is MDHEN and CDR2 is SYDVKM in the germline V gene. The chain's CDR3 is CASSSGGSYGYTF. CDR3 nucleotide sequence: TGTGCCAGCAGTTCCGGGGGTTCCTATGGCTACACCTTC.

The chain combines TRBV14 with TRBJ2-7, with 8 positions matching TRBD2. The CDR3 has 13 amino acids. CDR1 and CDR2 (germline): SGHDN, FVKESK. J gave up 3 bases and V 6 bases, and 4 bases lay outside the gene matches. The DNA of the CDR3 is TGTGCCAGCAGGGCGGCGGGGGGCTACGAGCAGTACTTC. This gives the protein CASRAAGGYEQYF.

This clone was detected only once. V gene TRBV7-9 combines with J gene TRBJ1-2, with 7 nucleotides matching TRBD1. With 2 bases clipped from V and 4 bases from J, the junction kept 4 bases outside the gene matches. The germline gives CDR1 SEHNR, CDR2 FQNEAQ (reference sequence). The CDR3 consists of 14 residues. The CDR3 is CASSLTGAGYGYTF. In DNA form, the CDR3 reads TGTGCCAGCAGCTTAACAGGGGCTGGCTATGGCTACACCTTC.

The V gene is TRBV4-1, the J gene TRBJ2-7; 8 nucleotides agree with TRBD2. Germline-derived CDR1 and CDR2 are MGHRA and YSYEKL. The V and J ends lost 1 base and 1 base, in that order; junction bases with no gene match: 6. The CDR3 extends over 16 amino acids. In DNA, the CDR3 is TGCGCCAGCAGCCAAGGCGCTCAGCGGGGGTCCTACGAGCAGTACTTC. It is translated as CASSQGAQRGSYEQYF.

This clone was seen just once. The V and J genes are TRBV6-6 and TRBJ2-7; TRBD2 aligns across 9 bases. CDR3 length: 15 residues. CDR1 and CDR2 (germline): MNHNY, SVGAGI (reference sequence). J lost 4 bases, V lost 2 bases, and 6 bases had no gene match. For the CDR3, the DNA is TGTGCCAGCAGTTACCGTGGTAGCGGGGGTTACGAGCAGTACTTC. Its protein product is CASSYRGSGGYEQYF.

This chain links TRBV7-8 with TRBJ1-1; D is undetermined. Trimming pared 5 bases from V and 3 bases from J, leaving 10 bases between. This CDR3 has 13 residues. Looked up from germline, CDR1 is SGHVS and CDR2 is FQNEAQ. In nucleotides, the CDR3 is TGTGCCAGCAGCCCCCGCCAGGACACTGAAGCTTTCTTT. This encodes CASSPRQDTEAFF.

V is TRBV28 and J is TRBJ2-7; 7 bases match TRBD2. J was trimmed by 6 bases and V by 7 bases; bases with no gene match: 15. The CDR3 runs 15 residues. In germline, CDR1 is MDHEN, CDR2 SYDVKM. As DNA, the CDR3 is TGTGCCAGCAAGTCTGGCGGGAGTGGGGTCAGCGAGCAGTACTTC. This sequence encodes CASKSGGSGVSEQYF.

The chain combines TRBV27 with TRBJ2-5; D ambiguous. Germline CDR1 MNHEY, CDR2 SMNVEV (reference sequence). V lost 5 bases and J lost 0, with 4 bases in between. The CDR3 extends over 12 amino acids. The CDR3 DNA is TGTGCCAGCAGTAACAACCAAGAGACCCAGTACTTC. Protein: CASSNNQETQYF.

This clone was recorded only once. The chain couples TRBV5-1 to TRBJ2-2; D ambiguous. The CDR3 totals 15 residues. V was clipped by 0 bases and J by 1 base, with 7 bases between them. Germline loops: CDR1 SGHRS, CDR2 YFSETQ. The DNA for the CDR3 is TGCGCCAGCAGCTTGGCTGGCAGGAACACCGGGGAGCTGTTTTTT. This gives the protein CASSLAGRNTGELFF.

The chain employs TRBV7-9 and TRBJ1-1; possible D gene TRBD1, 6 bases. The CDR3 is 17 amino acids. The germline gives CDR1 SEHNR, CDR2 FQNEAQ (reference sequence). The V and J ends lost 0 bases and 3 bases respectively, with 17 bases between them. CDR3 DNA: TGTGCCAGCAGCTTAGCCCGTGACAGGCGGACCGACACTGAAGCTTTCTTT. Translated: CASSLARDRRTDTEAFF. Filled out from reference TRBV7-9 and TRBJ1-1, the complete variable domain reads DTGVSQNPRHKITKRGQNVTFRCDPISEHNRLYWYRQTLGQGPEFLTYFQNEAQLEKSRLLSDRFSAERPKGSFSTLEIQRTEQGDSAMYLCASSLARDRRTDTEAFFGQGTRLTVV.

The V and J genes are TRBV4-2 and TRBJ1-1, with D hard to call. The CDR3 sequence is 14 residues long. V was clipped by 0 bases and J by 4 bases, with 9 bases between them. Germline CDR1 and CDR2: LGHNA and YNFKEQ. The CDR3: CASSQDRRFTEAFF. The CDR3 DNA follows: TGTGCCAGCAGCCAAGATCGGCGGTTCACTGAAGCTTTCTTT.

The chain recombines TRBV7-9 with TRBJ2-3; 12 bases agree with TRBD2. This CDR3 spans 17 amino acids. Germline trimming cut 4 bases from V and 0 bases from J; bases unmatched to any gene: 5. CDR1 SEHNR and CDR2 FQNEAQ come from the germline V gene (reference sequence). For the CDR3, the DNA is TGTGCCAGCAGCTCGACTAGCGGGGGATATAGCACAGATACGCAGTATTTT. As protein: CASSSTSGGYSTDTQYF.